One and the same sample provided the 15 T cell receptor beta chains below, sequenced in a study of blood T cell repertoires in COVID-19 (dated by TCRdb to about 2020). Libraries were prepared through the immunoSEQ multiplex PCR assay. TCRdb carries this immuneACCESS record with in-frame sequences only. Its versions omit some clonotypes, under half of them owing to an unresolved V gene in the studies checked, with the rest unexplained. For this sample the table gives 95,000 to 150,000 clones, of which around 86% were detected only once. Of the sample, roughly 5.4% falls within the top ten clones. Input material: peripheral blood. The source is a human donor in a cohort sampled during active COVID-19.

The CDR3 DNA reads TGCGCCAGCAGCGGGGGACTAGCGGGAGGGCCTCTGACAGATACGCAGTATTTT. Encoded protein: CASSGGLAGGPLTDTQYF. The V gene is TRBV5-1, the J gene TRBJ2-3; 16 bases are shared with TRBD2. J lost 3 bases, V lost 4 bases, and 8 bases had no gene match. Germline V gene data show CDR1 as SGHRS and CDR2 as YFSETQ. The CDR3 is made up of 18 amino acids.

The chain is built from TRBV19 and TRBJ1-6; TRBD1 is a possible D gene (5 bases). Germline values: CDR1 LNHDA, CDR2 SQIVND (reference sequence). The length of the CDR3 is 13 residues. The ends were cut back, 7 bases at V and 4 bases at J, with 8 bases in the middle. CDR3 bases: TGTGCCAGTAAGACAGAATATAATTCACCCCTCCACTTT. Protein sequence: CASKTEYNSPLHF. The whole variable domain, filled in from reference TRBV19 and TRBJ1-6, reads DGGITQSPKYLFRKEGQNVTLSCEQNLNHDAMYWYRQDPGQGLRLIYYSQIVNDFQKGDIAEGYSVSREKKESFPLTVTSAQKNPTAFYLCASKTEYNSPLHFGNGTRLTVT.

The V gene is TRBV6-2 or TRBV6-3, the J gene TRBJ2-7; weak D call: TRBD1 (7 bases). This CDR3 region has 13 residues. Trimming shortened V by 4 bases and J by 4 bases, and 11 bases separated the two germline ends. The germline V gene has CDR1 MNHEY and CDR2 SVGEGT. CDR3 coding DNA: TGTGCCAGCAGTTTACAGGGGAGGTACGAGCAGTACTTC. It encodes CASSLQGRYEQYF.

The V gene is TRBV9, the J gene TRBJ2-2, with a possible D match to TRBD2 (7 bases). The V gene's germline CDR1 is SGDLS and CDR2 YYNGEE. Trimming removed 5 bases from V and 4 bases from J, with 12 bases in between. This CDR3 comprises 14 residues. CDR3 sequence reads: CASRGGGRTGELFF. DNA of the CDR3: TGTGCCAGCAGGGGAGGGGGGCGCACCGGGGAGCTGTTTTTT. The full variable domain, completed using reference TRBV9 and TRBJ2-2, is DSGVTQTPKHLITATGQRVTLRCSPRSGDLSVYWYQQSLDQGLQFLIQYYNGEERAKGNILERFSAQQFPDLHSELNLSSLELGDSALYFCASRGGGRTGELFFGEGSRLTVL.

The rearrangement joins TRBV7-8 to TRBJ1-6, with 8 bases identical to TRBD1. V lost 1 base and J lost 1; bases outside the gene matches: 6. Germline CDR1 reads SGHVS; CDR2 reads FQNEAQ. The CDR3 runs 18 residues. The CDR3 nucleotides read TGTGCCAGCAGCTTAGACAGGGGGAAGGGATCCTATAATTCACCCCTCCACTTT. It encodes CASSLDRGKGSYNSPLHF.

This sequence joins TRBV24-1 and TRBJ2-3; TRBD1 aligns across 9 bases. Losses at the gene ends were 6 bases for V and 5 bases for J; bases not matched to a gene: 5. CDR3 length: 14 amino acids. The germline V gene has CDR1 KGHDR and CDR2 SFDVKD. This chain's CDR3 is CATSTGTGKDTQYF. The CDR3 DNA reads TGTGCCACCAGTACCGGGACAGGGAAAGATACGCAGTATTTT.

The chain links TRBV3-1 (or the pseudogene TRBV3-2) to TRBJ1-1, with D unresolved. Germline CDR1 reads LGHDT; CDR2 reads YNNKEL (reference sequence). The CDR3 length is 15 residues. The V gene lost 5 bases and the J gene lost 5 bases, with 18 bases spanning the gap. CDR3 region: CASSKSWFRRTEAFF. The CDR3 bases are TGTGCCAGCAGCAAGTCCTGGTTTCGGAGGACTGAAGCTTTCTTT.

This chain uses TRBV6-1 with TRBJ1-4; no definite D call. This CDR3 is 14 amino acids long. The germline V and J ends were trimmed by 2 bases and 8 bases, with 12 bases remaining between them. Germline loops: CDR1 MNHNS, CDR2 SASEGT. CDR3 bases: TGTGCCAGCAGTGAATGGATACCGGGGGAAAAACTGTTTTTT. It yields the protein CASSEWIPGEKLFF.

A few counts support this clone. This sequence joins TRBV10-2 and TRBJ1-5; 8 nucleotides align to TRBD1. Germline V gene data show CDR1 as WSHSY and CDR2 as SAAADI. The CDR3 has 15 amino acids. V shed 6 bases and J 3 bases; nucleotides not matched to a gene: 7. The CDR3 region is CASRDRVAPNQPQHF. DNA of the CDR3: TGCGCCAGCAGGGACAGGGTGGCTCCCAATCAGCCCCAGCATTTT.

The CDR3 region has the DNA TGTGCCAGCAGTTCCTGGGTGGACAGGGGGGAAACTGAAGCTTTCTTT. Translating gives CASSSWVDRGETEAFF. The chain carries TRBV27 and TRBJ1-1; 10 nucleotides match TRBD1. V trimming: 4 bases; J trimming: 5 bases; junction bases outside the gene matches: 10. Germline V gives CDR1 MNHEY, CDR2 SMNVEV (reference sequence). This CDR3 spans 16 amino acids.

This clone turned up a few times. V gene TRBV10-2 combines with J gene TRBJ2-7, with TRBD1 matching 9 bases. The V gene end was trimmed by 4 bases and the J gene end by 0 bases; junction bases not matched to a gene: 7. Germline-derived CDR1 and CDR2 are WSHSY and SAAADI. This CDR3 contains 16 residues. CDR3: CASSGTGQGSSYEQYF. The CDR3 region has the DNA TGCGCCAGCAGTGGAACAGGACAGGGGAGCTCCTACGAGCAGTACTTC.

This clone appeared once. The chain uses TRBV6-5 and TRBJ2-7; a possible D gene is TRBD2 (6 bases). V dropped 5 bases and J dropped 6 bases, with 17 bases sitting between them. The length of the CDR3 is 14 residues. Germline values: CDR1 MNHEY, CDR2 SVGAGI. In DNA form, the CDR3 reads TGTGCCAGCAGTCTGACGGGACTCTCTCTCGAGCAGTACTTC. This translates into CASSLTGLSLEQYF.

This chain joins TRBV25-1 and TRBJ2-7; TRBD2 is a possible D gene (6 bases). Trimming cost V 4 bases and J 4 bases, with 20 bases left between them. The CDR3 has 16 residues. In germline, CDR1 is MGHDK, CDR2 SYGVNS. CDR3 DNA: TGTGCCAGCAGTGGGGGGACTGGGGGACCCGCTTACGAGCAGTACTTC. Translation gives CASSGGTGGPAYEQYF.

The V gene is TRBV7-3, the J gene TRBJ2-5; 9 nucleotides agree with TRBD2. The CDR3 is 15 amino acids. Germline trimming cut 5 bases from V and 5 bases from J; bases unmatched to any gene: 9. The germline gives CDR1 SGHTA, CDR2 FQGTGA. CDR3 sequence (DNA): TGTGCCAGCAGCACTATAGCGGGAGTGGGGGAGACCCAGTACTTC. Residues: CASSTIAGVGETQYF.

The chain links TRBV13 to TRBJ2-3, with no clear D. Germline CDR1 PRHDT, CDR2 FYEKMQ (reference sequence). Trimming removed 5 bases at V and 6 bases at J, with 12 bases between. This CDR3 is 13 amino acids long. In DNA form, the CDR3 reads TGTGCCAGCAGCACCCCGCCCGCGGATACGCAGTATTTT. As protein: CASSTPPADTQYF.